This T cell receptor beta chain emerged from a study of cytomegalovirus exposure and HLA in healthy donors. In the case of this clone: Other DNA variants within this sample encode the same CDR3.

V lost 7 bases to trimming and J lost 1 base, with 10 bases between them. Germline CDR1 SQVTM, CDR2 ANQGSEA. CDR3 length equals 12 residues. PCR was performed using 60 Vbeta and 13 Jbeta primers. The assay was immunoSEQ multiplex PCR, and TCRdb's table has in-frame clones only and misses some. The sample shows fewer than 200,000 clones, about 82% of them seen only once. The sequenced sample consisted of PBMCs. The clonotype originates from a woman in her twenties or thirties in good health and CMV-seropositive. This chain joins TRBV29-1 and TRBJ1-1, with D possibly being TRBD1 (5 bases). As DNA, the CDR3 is TGCAGCGCGGGCCAGGGGAACACTGAAGCTTTCTTT. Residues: CSAGQGNTEAFF.